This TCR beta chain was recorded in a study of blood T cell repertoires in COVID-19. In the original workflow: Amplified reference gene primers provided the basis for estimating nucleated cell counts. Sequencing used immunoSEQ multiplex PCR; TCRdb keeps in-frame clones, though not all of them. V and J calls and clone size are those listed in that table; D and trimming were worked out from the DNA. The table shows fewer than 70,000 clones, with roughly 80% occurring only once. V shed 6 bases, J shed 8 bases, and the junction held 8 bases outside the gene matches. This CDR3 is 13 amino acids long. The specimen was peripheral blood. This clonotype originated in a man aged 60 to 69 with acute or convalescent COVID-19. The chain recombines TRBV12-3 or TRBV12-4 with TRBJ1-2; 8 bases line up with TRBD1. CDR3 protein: CASRLQGAPGYTF. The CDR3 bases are TGTGCCAGCAGACTTCAGGGGGCGCCCGGCTACACCTTC.